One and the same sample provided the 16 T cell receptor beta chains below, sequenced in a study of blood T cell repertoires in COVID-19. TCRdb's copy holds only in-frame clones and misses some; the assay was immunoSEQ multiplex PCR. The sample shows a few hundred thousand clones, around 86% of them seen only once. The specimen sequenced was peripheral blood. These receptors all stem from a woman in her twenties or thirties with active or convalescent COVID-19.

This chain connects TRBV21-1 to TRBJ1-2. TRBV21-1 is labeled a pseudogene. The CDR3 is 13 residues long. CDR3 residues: CASSVPGNYGYTF. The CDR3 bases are TGTGCCAGCAGCGTACCGGGAAACTATGGCTACACCTTC.

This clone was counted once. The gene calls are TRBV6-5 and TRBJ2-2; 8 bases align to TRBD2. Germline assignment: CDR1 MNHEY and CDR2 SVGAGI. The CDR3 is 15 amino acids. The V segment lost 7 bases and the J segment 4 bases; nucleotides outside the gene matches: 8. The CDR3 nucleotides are TGTGCCAGCACCCACGGGGGGGATCGCACCGGGGAGCTGTTTTTT. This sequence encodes CASTHGGDRTGELFF.

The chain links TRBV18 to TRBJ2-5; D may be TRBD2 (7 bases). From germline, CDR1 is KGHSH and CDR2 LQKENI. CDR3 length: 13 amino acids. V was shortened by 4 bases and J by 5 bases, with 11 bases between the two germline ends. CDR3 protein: CASSLGGPETQYF. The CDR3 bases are TGTGCCAGCTCACTGGGGGGGCCCGAGACCCAGTACTTC.

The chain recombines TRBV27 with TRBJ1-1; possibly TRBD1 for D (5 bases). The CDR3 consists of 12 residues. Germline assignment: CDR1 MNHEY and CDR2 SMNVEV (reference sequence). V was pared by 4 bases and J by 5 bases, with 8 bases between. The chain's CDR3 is CASSSPGTEAFF. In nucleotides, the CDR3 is TGTGCCAGCAGTTCTCCAGGGACTGAAGCTTTCTTT.

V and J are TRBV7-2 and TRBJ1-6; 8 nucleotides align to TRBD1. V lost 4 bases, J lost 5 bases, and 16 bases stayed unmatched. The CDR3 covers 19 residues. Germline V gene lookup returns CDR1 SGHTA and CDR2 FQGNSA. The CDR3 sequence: CASSSKRTGPSKNNSPLHF. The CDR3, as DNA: TGTGCCAGCAGCTCAAAGAGGACAGGGCCATCTAAGAATAATTCACCCCTCCACTTT.

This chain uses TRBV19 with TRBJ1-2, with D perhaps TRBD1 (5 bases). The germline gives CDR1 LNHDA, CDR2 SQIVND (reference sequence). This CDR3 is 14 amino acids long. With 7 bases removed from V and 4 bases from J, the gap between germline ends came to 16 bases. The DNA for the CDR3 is TGTGCCAGTACCCCTCAGGGCTCGTCCTATGGCTACACCTTC. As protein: CASTPQGSSYGYTF. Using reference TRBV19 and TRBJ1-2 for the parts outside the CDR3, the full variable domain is DGGITQSPKYLFRKEGQNVTLSCEQNLNHDAMYWYRQDPGQGLRLIYYSQIVNDFQKGDIAEGYSVSREKKESFPLTVTSAQKNPTAFYLCASTPQGSSYGYTFGSGTRLTVV.

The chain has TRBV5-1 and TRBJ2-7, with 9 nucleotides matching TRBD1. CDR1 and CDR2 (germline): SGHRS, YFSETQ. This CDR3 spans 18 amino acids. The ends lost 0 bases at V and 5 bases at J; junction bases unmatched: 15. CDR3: CASSLERRPGTGSDEQYF. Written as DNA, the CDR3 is TGCGCCAGCAGCTTGGAGCGTCGGCCCGGGACAGGGAGTGACGAGCAGTACTTC.

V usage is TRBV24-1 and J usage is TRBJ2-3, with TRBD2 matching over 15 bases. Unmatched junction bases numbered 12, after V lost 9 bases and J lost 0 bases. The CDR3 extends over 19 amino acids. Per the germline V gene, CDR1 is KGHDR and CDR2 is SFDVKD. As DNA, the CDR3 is TGTGCCACCGGGCCCCAGGGGACTAGCGGGGGGACTAGCACAGATACGCAGTATTTT. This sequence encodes CATGPQGTSGGTSTDTQYF.

CDR3 in DNA: TGTGCCAGCAGGGGGGCGATTAATTCACCCCTCCACTTT. Its translation: CASRGAINSPLHF. V gene TRBV2 combines with J gene TRBJ1-6; TRBD1 might be the D (6 bases). Germline V gene data show CDR1 as SNHLY and CDR2 as FYNNEI. The CDR3 loop spans 13 amino acids. Trimming cost V 6 bases and J 6 bases, with 9 bases left between them.

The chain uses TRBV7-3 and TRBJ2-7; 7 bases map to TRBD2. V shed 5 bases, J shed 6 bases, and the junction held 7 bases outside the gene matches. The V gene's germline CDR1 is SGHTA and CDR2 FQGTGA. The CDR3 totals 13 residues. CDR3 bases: TGTGCCAGCAGCCGCGACCGGGGGGTCGAGCAGTACTTC. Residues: CASSRDRGVEQYF.

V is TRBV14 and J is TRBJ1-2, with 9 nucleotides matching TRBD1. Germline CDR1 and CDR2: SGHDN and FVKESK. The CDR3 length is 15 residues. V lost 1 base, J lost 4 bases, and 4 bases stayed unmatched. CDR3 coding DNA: TGTGCCAGCAGCCAAGCCGGGACAGGGTCCTATGGCTACACCTTC. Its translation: CASSQAGTGSYGYTF.

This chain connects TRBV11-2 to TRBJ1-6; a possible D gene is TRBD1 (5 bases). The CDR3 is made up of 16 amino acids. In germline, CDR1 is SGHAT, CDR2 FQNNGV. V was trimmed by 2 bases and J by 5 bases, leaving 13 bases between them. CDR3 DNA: TGTGCCAGCAGCTTACGACCGACAGTAAATAATTCACCCCTCCACTTT. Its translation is CASSLRPTVNNSPLHF.

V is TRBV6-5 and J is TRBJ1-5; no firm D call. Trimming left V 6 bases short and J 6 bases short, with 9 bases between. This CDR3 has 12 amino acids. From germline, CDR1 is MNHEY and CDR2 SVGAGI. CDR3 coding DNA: TGTGCCAGCAGGTTAGGGAGTCAGCCCCAGCATTTT. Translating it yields CASRLGSQPQHF.

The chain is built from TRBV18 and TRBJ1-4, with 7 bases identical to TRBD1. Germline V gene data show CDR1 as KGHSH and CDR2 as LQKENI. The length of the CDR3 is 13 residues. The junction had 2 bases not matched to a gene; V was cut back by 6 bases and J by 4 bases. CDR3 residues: CASSRQGNEKLFF. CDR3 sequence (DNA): TGTGCCAGCTCGCGACAGGGTAATGAAAAACTGTTTTTT.

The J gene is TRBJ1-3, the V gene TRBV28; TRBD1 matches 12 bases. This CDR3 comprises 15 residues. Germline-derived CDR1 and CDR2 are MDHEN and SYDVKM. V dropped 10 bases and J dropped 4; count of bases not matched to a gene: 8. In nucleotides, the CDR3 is TGTGCCATTCGGGACAGGGGGCATAGAGGAAACACCATATATTTT. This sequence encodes CAIRDRGHRGNTIYF.

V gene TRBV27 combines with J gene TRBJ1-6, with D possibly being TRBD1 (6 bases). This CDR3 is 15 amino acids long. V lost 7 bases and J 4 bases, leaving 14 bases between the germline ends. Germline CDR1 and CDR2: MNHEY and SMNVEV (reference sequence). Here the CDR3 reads CASNDRKVYNSPLHF. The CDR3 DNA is TGTGCCAGCAACGACAGGAAAGTATATAATTCACCCCTCCACTTT.